This T cell receptor (beta chain) was recorded in a study of graft-versus-host responses after intestinal transplantation. At the level of the study: Multivisceral, liver-intestinal, or isolated intestinal transplants were performed in recipients. Study results and caveats: There was an association between peak levels of circulating GvH clones and early post-transplant HvG declines.

Germline V gene sequence: CDR1 MNHEY, CDR2 SVGAGI. The CDR3 runs to 13 residues. V dropped 6 bases and J dropped 8 bases, with 16 bases sitting between them. The protocol was immunoSEQ multiplex PCR, while the TCRdb copy is restricted to in-frame clones and leaves out a portion. The sample holds 40,000 to 55,000 clones, roughly 83% seen once. Points on this clone: The antigen is unknown.

V and J are TRBV6-5 and TRBJ1-2; D is unclear. This sample comprised unstimulated CD4+ T cells sorted from spleen or lymph node cells, obtained before transplant. The origin of this receptor is a human donor who was the organ donor for an intestinal transplant. Here the CDR3 DNA reads TGTGCCAGCAGACCTATCCCGATTGGGGGCTACACCTTC. Protein: CASRPIPIGGYTF.